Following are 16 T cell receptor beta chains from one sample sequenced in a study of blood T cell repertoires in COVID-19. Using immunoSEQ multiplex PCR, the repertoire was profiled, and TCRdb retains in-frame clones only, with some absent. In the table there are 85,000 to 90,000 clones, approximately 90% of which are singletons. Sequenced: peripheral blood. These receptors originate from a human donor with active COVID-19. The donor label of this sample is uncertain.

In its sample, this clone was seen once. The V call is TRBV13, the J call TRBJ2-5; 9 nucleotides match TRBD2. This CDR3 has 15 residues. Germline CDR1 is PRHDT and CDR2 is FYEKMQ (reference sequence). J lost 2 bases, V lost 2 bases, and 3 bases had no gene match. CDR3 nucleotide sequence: TGTGCCAGCAGCTTATGGCTAGCGGGGCAAGAGACCCAGTACTTC. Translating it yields CASSLWLAGQETQYF.

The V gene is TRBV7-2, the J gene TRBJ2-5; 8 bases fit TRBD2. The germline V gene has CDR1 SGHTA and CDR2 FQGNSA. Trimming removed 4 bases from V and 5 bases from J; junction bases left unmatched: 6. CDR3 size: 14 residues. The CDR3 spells CASSSDGGVETQYF. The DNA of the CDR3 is TGTGCCAGCAGCTCCGACGGGGGGGTGGAGACCCAGTACTTC.

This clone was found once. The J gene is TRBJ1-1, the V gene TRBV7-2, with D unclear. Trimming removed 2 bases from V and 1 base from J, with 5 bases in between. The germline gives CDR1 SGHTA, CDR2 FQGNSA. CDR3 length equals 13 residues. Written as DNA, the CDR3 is TGTGCCAGCAGCTTACAGGAGAACACTGAAGCTTTCTTT. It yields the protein CASSLQENTEAFF.

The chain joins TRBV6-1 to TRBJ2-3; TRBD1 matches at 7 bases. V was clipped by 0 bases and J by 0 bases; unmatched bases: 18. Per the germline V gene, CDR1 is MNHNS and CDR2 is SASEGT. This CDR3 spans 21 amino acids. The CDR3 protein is CASSEAIDMAPGQLSTDTQYF. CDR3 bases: TGTGCCAGCAGTGAAGCGATAGACATGGCACCGGGACAGCTAAGCACAGATACGCAGTATTTT.

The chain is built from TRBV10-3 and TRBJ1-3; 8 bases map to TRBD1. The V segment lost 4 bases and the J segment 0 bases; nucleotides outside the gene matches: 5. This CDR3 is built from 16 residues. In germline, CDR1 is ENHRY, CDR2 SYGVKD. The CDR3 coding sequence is TGTGCCATCAGTGTTGACAGGGGAGCCTCTGGAAACACCATATATTTT. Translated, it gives CAISVDRGASGNTIYF.

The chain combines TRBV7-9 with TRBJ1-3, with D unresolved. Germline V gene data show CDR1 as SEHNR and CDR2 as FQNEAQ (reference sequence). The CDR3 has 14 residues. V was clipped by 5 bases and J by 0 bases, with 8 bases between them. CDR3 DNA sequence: TGTGCCAGCAGCCCACTAGACTCTGGAAACACCATATATTTT. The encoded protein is CASSPLDSGNTIYF.

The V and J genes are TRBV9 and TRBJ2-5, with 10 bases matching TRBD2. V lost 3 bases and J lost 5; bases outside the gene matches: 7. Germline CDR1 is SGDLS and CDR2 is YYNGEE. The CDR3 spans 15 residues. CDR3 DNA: TGTGCCAGCAGCGCGGTAGCGGGGGGCTCCGAGACCCAGTACTTC. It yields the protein CASSAVAGGSETQYF.

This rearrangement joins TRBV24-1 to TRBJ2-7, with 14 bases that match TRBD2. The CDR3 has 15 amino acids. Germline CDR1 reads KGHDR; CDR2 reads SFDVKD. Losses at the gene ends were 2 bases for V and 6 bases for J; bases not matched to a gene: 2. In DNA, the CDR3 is TGTGCCACCAGTGATTCCGGGACTAGCGGGGGCGAGCAGTACTTC. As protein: CATSDSGTSGGEQYF.

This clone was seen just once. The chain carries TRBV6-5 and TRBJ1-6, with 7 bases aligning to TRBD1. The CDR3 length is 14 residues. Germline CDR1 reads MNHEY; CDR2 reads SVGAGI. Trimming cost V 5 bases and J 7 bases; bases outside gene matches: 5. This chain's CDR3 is CASSKRQGNSPLHF. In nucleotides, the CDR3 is TGTGCCAGCAGTAAAAGACAGGGCAATTCACCCCTCCACTTT.

CDR3 residues: CASSPHRGGWNQPQHF. In nucleotides, the CDR3 is TGTGCCAGCAGTCCCCACCGCGGGGGATGGAATCAGCCCCAGCATTTT. J is TRBJ1-5 and V is TRBV28; tentatively, D is TRBD1 (5 bases). The CDR3 is 16 residues long. Trimming pared 5 bases from V and 4 bases from J, leaving 18 bases between. Germline V gene data show CDR1 as MDHEN and CDR2 as SYDVKM.

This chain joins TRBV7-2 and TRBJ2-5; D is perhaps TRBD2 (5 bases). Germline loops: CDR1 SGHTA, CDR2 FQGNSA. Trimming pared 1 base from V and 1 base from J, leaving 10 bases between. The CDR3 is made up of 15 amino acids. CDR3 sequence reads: CASSLGQAVQETQYF. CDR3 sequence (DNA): TGTGCCAGCAGCTTAGGTCAAGCGGTCCAAGAGACCCAGTACTTC.

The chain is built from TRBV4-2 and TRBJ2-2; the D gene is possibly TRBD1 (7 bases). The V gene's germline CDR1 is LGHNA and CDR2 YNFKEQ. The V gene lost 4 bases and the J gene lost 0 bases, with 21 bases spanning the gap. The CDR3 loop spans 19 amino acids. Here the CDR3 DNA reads TGTGCCAGCAGCCGAGAGAGGGACAGACTAGTAACGAACACCGGGGAGCTGTTTTTT. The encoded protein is CASSRERDRLVTNTGELFF.

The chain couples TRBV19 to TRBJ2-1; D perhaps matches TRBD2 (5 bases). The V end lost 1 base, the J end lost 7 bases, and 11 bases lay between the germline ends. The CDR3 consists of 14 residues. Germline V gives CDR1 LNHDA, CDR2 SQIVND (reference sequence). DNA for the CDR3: TGTGCCAGTAGTATAGTGGAGGTGGGGAATGAGCAGTTCTTC. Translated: CASSIVEVGNEQFF.

The DNA for the CDR3 is TGCGCCAGCAGCCCCGGGTCGGGTTCAACTAATGAAAAACTGTTTTTT. Its translation: CASSPGSGSTNEKLFF. The genes are TRBV4-1 and TRBJ1-4; the D is unclear. Germline V gives CDR1 MGHRA, CDR2 YSYEKL. V lost 4 bases to trimming and J lost 0 bases, with 12 bases between them. This CDR3 region has 16 residues.

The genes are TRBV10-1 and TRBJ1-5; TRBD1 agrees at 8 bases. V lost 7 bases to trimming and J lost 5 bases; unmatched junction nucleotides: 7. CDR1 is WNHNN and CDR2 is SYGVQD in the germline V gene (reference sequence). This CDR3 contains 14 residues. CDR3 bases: TGCGCCAGCATCTCGGACAGGGAGGATCAGCCCCAGCATTTT. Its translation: CASISDREDQPQHF.

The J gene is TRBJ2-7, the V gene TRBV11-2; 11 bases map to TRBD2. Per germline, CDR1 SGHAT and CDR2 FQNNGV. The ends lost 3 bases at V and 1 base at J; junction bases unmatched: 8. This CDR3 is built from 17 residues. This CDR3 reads CASSFPLGTSGSYEQYF. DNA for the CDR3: TGTGCCAGCAGCTTCCCCCTCGGGACTAGCGGTTCCTACGAGCAGTACTTC. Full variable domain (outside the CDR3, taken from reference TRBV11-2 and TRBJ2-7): EAGVAQSPRYKIIEKRQSVAFWCNPISGHATLYWYQQILGQGPKLLIQFQNNGVVDDSQLPKDRFSAERLKGVDSTLKIQPAKLEDSAVYLCASSFPLGTSGSYEQYFGPGTRLTVT.